These 25 T cell receptor beta chains originate from one sample sequenced in a study of blood T cell repertoires in COVID-19. TCRdb's table, derived via immunoSEQ multiplex PCR, lists solely in-frame clones and lacks some. Seen here are about 300,000 clones, 80% to 90% observed once, and the top ten hold roughly 6.3%. Sequencing input: peripheral blood. The receptor set was obtained from a woman aged 45-59 years with COVID-19, enrolled during active disease.

The chain joins TRBV19 to TRBJ2-7; the match to TRBD2 covers 9 bases. Trimming took 2 bases from V and 0 from J; bases not matched to a gene: 5. The CDR3 loop spans 16 amino acids. Germline assignment: CDR1 LNHDA and CDR2 SQIVND (reference sequence). The CDR3 sequence: CASSISLAGSSYEQYF. The CDR3 DNA is TGTGCCAGTAGTATAAGTCTAGCGGGGAGCTCCTACGAGCAGTACTTC.

This clone has just a few counts. This chain connects TRBV12-3 or TRBV12-4 to TRBJ2-1, with D unclear. V lost 6 bases, J lost 10 bases, and 10 bases lay in between. This CDR3 contains 11 residues. This CDR3 reads CASRLGREQFF. CDR3 nucleotides: TGTGCCAGCAGGCTTGGCAGGGAGCAGTTCTTC.

CDR3 loop: CASSQEVGQGGQPQHF. CDR3 nucleotides: TGCGCCAGCAGCCAAGAGGTTGGGCAGGGAGGTCAGCCCCAGCATTTT. This chain joins TRBV4-3 and TRBJ1-5, with D maybe TRBD1 (5 bases). CDR3 length equals 16 residues. V shed 0 bases and J shed 6 bases, with 15 bases lying between them. CDR1 is LGHNA, CDR2 YSLEER, per germline.

J is TRBJ1-1 and V is TRBV3-1 (or the pseudogene TRBV3-2), with D possibly TRBD1 on 6 matching bases. V lost 1 base and J 5 bases, leaving 14 bases between the germline ends. Per germline, CDR1 LGHDT and CDR2 YNNKEL (reference sequence). This CDR3 is 15 amino acids long. CDR3 in amino acids: CASSQGGGRWTEAFF. As DNA, the CDR3 is TGTGCCAGCAGCCAAGGGGGGGGGCGGTGGACTGAAGCTTTCTTT.

The rearrangement uses TRBV2 and TRBJ1-2, with a weak D call TRBD1 (5 bases). Looked up from germline, CDR1 is SNHLY and CDR2 is FYNNEI. The CDR3 contains 12 residues. V was trimmed by 4 bases and J by 7 bases, leaving 10 bases between them. The CDR3: CASSGTGSGYTF. Written as DNA, the CDR3 is TGTGCCAGCAGTGGAACAGGATCTGGCTACACCTTC.

This clone showed up just once. This chain links TRBV29-1 with TRBJ2-5; 7 bases line up with TRBD2. Germline V gene data show CDR1 as SQVTM and CDR2 as ANQGSEA. The CDR3 length is 12 residues. Here the CDR3 reads CTVGGEGETQYF. For the CDR3, the DNA is TGCACCGTGGGGGGGGAGGGAGAGACCCAGTACTTC. Full variable domain (remainder filled in from reference TRBV29-1 and TRBJ2-5): SAVISQKPSRDICQRGTSLTIQCQVDSQVTMMFWYRQQPGQSLTLIATANQGSEATYESGFVIDKFPISRPNLTFSTLTVSNMSPEDSSIYLCTVGGEGETQYFGPGTRLLVL.

The V call is TRBV11-3, the J call TRBJ1-1, with 9 nucleotides matching TRBD1. This CDR3 is 15 amino acids long. Losses at the gene ends were 4 bases for V and 4 bases for J; bases not matched to a gene: 7. The germline CDR1 and CDR2 sequences are SGHNT and YENEEA. The CDR3, as DNA: TGTGCCAGCAGCTCCTCGGACAGGGGTGGCACTGAAGCTTTCTTT. This translates into CASSSSDRGGTEAFF.

The chain carries TRBV7-9 and TRBJ1-2, with D hard to call. With 5 bases removed from V and 4 bases from J, the gap between germline ends came to 8 bases. The CDR3 spans 12 residues. Germline lookup yields CDR1 SEHNR and CDR2 FQNEAQ (reference sequence). The CDR3 sequence: CASSPSGYGYTF. CDR3 DNA sequence: TGTGCCAGCAGCCCGTCGGGCTATGGCTACACCTTC. Full variable domain (outside the CDR3, taken from reference TRBV7-9 and TRBJ1-2): DTGVSQNPRHKITKRGQNVTFRCDPISEHNRLYWYRQTLGQGPEFLTYFQNEAQLEKSRLLSDRFSAERPKGSFSTLEIQRTEQGDSAMYLCASSPSGYGYTFGSGTRLTVV.

The sample holds one count of this clone. The chain has TRBV5-5 and TRBJ1-5; 10 bases are a match to TRBD1. Trimming took 0 bases from V and 8 from J; bases not matched to a gene: 11. The CDR3 has 17 residues. CDR1 is SGHKS, CDR2 YYEKEE, per germline (reference sequence). CDR3 nucleotides: TGTGCCAGCAGCTTGGTACCCCAGACAGGGGGCGAGAAGCCCCAGCATTTT. Protein product: CASSLVPQTGGEKPQHF. The full variable domain, with the rest looked up from reference TRBV5-5 and TRBJ1-5, is DAGVTQSPTHLIKTRGQQVTLRCSPISGHKSVSWYQQVLGQGPQFIFQYYEKEERGRGNFPDRFSARQFPNYSSELNVNALLLGDSALYLCASSLVPQTGGEKPQHFGDGTRLSIL.

The J gene is TRBJ1-1, the V gene TRBV29-1; TRBD1 is a possible D gene (6 bases). This CDR3 is built from 13 residues. Germline V gene data show CDR1 as SQVTM and CDR2 as ANQGSEA. Trimming stripped 3 bases from V and 7 bases from J, with 15 bases between. The DNA for the CDR3 is TGCAGCGTTGAGAGGACAGAGATAGGTGAAGCTTTCTTT. Translated: CSVERTEIGEAFF.

The chain carries TRBV9 and TRBJ1-2; a possible D gene is TRBD1 (6 bases). Trimming took 4 bases from V and 8 from J, leaving 15 bases between them. The germline V gene encodes CDR1 SGDLS and CDR2 YYNGEE. This CDR3 has 13 residues. This CDR3 is CASSFSDRNGYTF. The CDR3 DNA reads TGTGCCAGCAGCTTCTCCGACAGGAACGGCTACACCTTC.

This chain uses TRBV6-5 with TRBJ1-5; 7 nucleotides line up with TRBD1. Germline V gives CDR1 MNHEY, CDR2 SVGAGI. The trim removed 0 bases at V and 7 bases at J, leaving 6 bases unmatched. This CDR3 contains 15 residues. CDR3 loop: CASSYSGGDGQPQHF. Written as DNA, the CDR3 is TGTGCCAGCAGTTACTCAGGGGGCGATGGACAGCCCCAGCATTTT.

The chain employs TRBV3-1 (or the pseudogene TRBV3-2) and TRBJ1-4; D is unresolved. From germline, CDR1 is LGHDT and CDR2 YNNKEL (reference sequence). The CDR3 extends over 15 amino acids. V was clipped by 0 bases and J by 0 bases, with 5 bases between them. This CDR3 is CASSQDLTTNEKLFF. Written as DNA, the CDR3 is TGTGCCAGCAGCCAAGATCTTACAACTAATGAAAAACTGTTTTTT.

V is TRBV11-2 and J is TRBJ2-7; weak D call: TRBD1 (6 bases). From germline, CDR1 is SGHAT and CDR2 FQNNGV. V gave up 5 bases and J gave up 9 bases, with 14 bases separating them. CDR3 size: 12 residues. The CDR3: CASSAATRGQYF. The CDR3 DNA follows: TGTGCCAGCAGCGCCGCGACCAGGGGGCAGTACTTC.

The chain couples TRBV6-8 to TRBJ1-1; 9 bases align to TRBD1. Trimming at V came to 10 bases and at J to 11 bases, leaving 23 bases not matched to a gene. This CDR3 is 16 amino acids long. Germline CDR1 and CDR2: MNHGY and SAAAGT. CDR3 nucleotides: TGTGCCACCACCGACCAAACAAAAAACGACAGGGGGTTGGCTTTCTTT. Encoded protein: CATTDQTKNDRGLAFF.

The rearrangement joins TRBV19 to TRBJ2-7; 8 bases map to TRBD1. Germline V CDR1 and CDR2: LNHDA, SQIVND (reference sequence). Germline trimming cut 6 bases from V and 7 bases from J; bases unmatched to any gene: 8. The CDR3 runs 13 residues. CDR3 DNA: TGTGCCAGTAGCTCCCAGGGGGCGAGTGAGCAGTACTTC. Its translation is CASSSQGASEQYF.

The V gene is TRBV7-2, the J gene TRBJ1-2; no reliable D call. V was pared by 4 bases and J by 5 bases, with 14 bases between. The germline CDR1 and CDR2 sequences are SGHTA and FQGNSA. The CDR3 runs to 14 residues. CDR3 nucleotides: TGTGCCAGCAGCTCCGTCGGGGTTGGGTATGGCTACACCTTC. Protein product: CASSSVGVGYGYTF.

The V call is TRBV6-5, the J call TRBJ1-5; D remains unclear. V dropped 6 bases and J dropped 0 bases, with 6 bases sitting between them. This CDR3 spans 13 amino acids. In germline, CDR1 is MNHEY, CDR2 SVGAGI. CDR3 sequence reads: CASSDYSNQPQHF. The CDR3 DNA reads TGTGCCAGCAGCGACTATAGCAATCAGCCCCAGCATTTT.

The chain combines TRBV7-2 with TRBJ2-3, with D possibly matching TRBD2 (5 bases). The CDR3 totals 15 residues. The ends were cut back, 5 bases at V and 4 bases at J, with 16 bases in the middle. Germline values: CDR1 SGHTA, CDR2 FQGNSA. The DNA of the CDR3 is TGTGCCAGCAGCCCCGGACTCAGATCATCAGATACGCAGTATTTT. Translation: CASSPGLRSSDTQYF. Looking up the rest from reference TRBV7-2 and TRBJ2-3 gives the full variable domain: GAGVSQSPSNKVTEKGKDVELRCDPISGHTALYWYRQSLGQGLEFLIYFQGNSAPDKSGLPSDRFSAERTGGSVSTLTIQRTQQEDSAVYLCASSPGLRSSDTQYFGPGTRLTVL.

CDR3 residues: CASSLGDSYYEQYF. CDR3 nucleotides: TGCGCCAGCAGCTTGGGGGACAGCTACTACGAGCAGTACTTC. This chain uses TRBV5-1 with TRBJ2-7; 7 bases are shared with TRBD1. CDR1 and CDR2 (germline): SGHRS, YFSETQ. This CDR3 has 14 amino acids. V was pared by 0 bases and J by 3 bases, with 3 bases of the junction left unmatched.

This clone was picked up one time. The rearrangement uses TRBV7-3 and TRBJ1-5; D not certain. The CDR3 length is 13 residues. The V gene lost 5 bases and the J gene lost 0 bases, with 5 bases spanning the gap. Germline CDR1 reads SGHTA; CDR2 reads FQGTGA. The DNA of the CDR3 is TGTGCCAGCAGCAGAGATAGCAATCAGCCCCAGCATTTT. This sequence encodes CASSRDSNQPQHF.

The rearrangement joins TRBV30 to TRBJ1-6; 7 bases map to TRBD1. The CDR3 length is 16 residues. Per germline, CDR1 GTSNPN and CDR2 SVGIG (reference sequence). V was pared by 3 bases and J by 2 bases, with 7 bases of the junction left unmatched. DNA of the CDR3: TGTGCCTGGAGCCGGGACAGTAGCGCCTATAATTCACCCCTCCACTTT. This codes for CAWSRDSSAYNSPLHF.

Regarding this clone: At one end the junction does not follow the germline gene, possibly because of a read error. The J gene is TRBJ1-1, the V gene TRBV6-5; D might be TRBD1 (6 bases). Germline assignment: CDR1 MNHEY and CDR2 SVGAGI. The CDR3 consists of 16 residues. CDR3 bases: TGTGCCAGCAGGTACTCCCTTAGGGGGTTGAACACTGAAGCTTTCTTT. This encodes CASRYSLRGLNTEAFF.

V gene TRBV2 combines with J gene TRBJ2-5; 11 bases align to TRBD2. Germline values: CDR1 SNHLY, CDR2 FYNNEI. The V segment lost 7 bases and the J segment 3 bases; nucleotides outside the gene matches: 13. The CDR3 spans 17 residues. In DNA form, the CDR3 reads TGTGCCAGCACGAGGGGTAGCGGGAGGGCCGAGAAAGAGACCCAGTACTTC. It is translated as CASTRGSGRAEKETQYF.

This sequence joins TRBV5-1 and TRBJ2-6, with D uncertain. Germline-derived CDR1 and CDR2 are SGHRS and YFSETQ. The CDR3 sequence is 15 residues long. Trimming took off 7 bases at V and 2 bases at J, with 13 bases between the two ends. This CDR3 is CASRSYLTGANVLTF. The DNA for the CDR3 is TGCGCCAGCCGCTCCTATCTGACTGGGGCCAACGTCCTGACTTTC.